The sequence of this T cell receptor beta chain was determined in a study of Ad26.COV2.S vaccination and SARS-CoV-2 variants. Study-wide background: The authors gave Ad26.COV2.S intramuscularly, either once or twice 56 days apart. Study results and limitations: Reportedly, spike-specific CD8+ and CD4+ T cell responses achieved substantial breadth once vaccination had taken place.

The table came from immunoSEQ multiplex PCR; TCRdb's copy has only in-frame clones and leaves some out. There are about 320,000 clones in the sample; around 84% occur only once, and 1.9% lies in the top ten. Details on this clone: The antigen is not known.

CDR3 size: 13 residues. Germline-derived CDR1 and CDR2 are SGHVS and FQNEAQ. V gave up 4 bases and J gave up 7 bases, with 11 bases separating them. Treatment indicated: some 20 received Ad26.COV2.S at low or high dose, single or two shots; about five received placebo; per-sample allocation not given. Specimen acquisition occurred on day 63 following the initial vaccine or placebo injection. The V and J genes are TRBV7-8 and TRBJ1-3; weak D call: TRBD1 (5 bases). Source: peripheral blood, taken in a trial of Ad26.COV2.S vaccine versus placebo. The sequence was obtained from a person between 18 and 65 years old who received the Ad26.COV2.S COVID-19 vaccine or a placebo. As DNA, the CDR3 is TGTGCCAGCAGCTCACTTGGGGGGAACACCATATATTTT. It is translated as CASSSLGGNTIYF.